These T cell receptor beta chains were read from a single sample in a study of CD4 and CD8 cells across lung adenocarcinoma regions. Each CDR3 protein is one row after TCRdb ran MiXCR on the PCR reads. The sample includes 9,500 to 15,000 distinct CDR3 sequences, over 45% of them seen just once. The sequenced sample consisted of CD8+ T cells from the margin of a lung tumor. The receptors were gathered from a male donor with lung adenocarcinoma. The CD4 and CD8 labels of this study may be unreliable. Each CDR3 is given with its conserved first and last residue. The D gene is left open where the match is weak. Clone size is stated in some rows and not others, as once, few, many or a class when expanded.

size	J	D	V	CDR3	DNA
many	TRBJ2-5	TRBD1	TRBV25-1	CASKEDRGSETQYF	TGTGCCAGCAAGGAGGACAGGGGGTCAGAGACCCAGTACTTC
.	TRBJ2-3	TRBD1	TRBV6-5	CASSYKGQGATKNIQYF	TGTGCCAGCAGTTACAAGGGACAGGGGGCCACCAAAAACATTCAGTACTTT
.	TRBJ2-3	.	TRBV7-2	CASSLVGGDTQYF	TGTGCCAGCAGCTTAGTCGGGGGAGATACGCAGTATTTT
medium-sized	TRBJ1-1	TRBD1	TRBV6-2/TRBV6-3	CASSPNTQQGSEAFF	TGTGCCAGCAGTCCTAACACCCAACAGGGGAGTGAAGCTTTCTTT
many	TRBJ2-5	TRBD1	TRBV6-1	CASSTRDRRETQYF	TGTGCCAGCAGTACCCGGGACAGGAGGGAGACCCAGTACTTC
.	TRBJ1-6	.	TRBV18	CASSPPSGSSGSPLHF	TGTGCCAGCTCACCACCGAGTGGCTCCAGTGGTTCACCCCTCCACTTT
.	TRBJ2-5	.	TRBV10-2	CAGRERDTQYF	TGCGCCGGCCGTGAACGAGATACGCAGTACTTC
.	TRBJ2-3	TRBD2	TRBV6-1	CASSAAGADTDTQYF	TGTGCCAGCAGCGCTGCGGGAGCCGACACAGATACGCAGTATTTT
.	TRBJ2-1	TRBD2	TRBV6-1	CASSPPGLGRFTSSYNEQFF	TGTGCCAGCAGCCCCCCGGGACTAGGTCGGTTCACTAGCTCCTACAATGAGCAGTTCTTC
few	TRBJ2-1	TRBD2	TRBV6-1	CASRKSRGSSYNEQFF	TGTGCCAGCAGAAAATCGCGGGGGAGCTCCTACAATGAGCAGTTCTTC
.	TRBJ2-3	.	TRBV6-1	CASRLGLQGARYDKQFF	TGTGCCAGCAGACTGGGGCTCCAGGGAGCTCGTTACGATAAGCAGTTCTTT
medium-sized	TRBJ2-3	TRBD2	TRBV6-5	CASSYLAASTDTQYF	TGTGCCAGCAGTTACCTAGCGGCTAGCACAGATACGCAGTATTTT
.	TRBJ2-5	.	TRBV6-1	CASTGIGVGPGAYELNF	.
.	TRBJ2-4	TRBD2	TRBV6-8	CASSYPLAERAKNIQYF	TGTGCCAGCAGTTACCCACTAGCGGAACGGGCCAAAAACATTCAGTATTTC
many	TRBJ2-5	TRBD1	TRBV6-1	CASSGTGETQYF	TGTGCCAGCAGTGGGACAGGGGAGACCCAGTACTTC
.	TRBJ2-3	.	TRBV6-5	CASSYSGSRTDTQYF	TGTGCCAGCAGTTACTCGGGGAGTAGAACAGATACGCAGTATTTT
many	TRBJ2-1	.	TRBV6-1	CASSELADPYNEQFF	TGTGCCAGCAGTGAACTGGCAGACCCCTACAATGAGCAGTTCTTC
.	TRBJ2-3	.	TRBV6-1	CASRDLAAGKSETQFF	TGTGCCAGCAGGGATTTAGCGGCAGGGAAATCCGAGACGCAGTTTTTT
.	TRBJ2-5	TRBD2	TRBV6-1	CASSEALLGLAGVSQYF	TGTGCCAGCAGTGAGGCGCTCCTGGGACTAGCGGGAGTTTCCCAGTACTTC
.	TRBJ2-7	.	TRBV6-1	CASGSNGYYEQYF	TGTGCCAGCGGCTCGAACGGATACTACGAGCAGTACTTC
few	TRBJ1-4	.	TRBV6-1	CASSEAIGGATNEKLFF	TGTGCCAGCAGTGAAGCCATTGGGGGAGCAACTAATGAAAAACTGTTTTTT
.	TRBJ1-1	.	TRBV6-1	CASSPRNTEAFF	TGTGCCAGCAGTCCAAGAAACACTGAAGCTTTCTTT
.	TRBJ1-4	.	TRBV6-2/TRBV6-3	CASTNPGQVLFF	TGTGCCAGCACCAACCCTGGCCAGGTACTGTTTTTT
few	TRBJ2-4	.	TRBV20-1	CSARESGAKNIQYF	TGCAGTGCTAGAGAGTCGGGAGCCAAAAACATTCAGTACTTC
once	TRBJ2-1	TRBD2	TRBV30	CAWISSGSPFRGRVNEQFF	TGTGCCTGGATTTCGAGCGGGAGCCCGTTTCGTGGGAGGGTCAATGAGCAGTTCTTC
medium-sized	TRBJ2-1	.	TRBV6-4	CASSDSSGEGNEQFF	TGTGCCAGCAGTGACTCTAGCGGAGAGGGCAATGAGCAGTTCTTC
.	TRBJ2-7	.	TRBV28	CASSLPVTGTGGEQYF	TGTGCCAGCAGTCTGCCCGTGACCGGGACCGGTGGCGAGCAGTACTTC
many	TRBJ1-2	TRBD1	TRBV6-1	CASSPITGTGSYGYTF	TGTGCCAGCAGTCCGATAACCGGGACAGGGAGCTATGGCTACACCTTC
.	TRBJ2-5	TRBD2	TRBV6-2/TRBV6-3	CASQQGASGSRDKQYF	TGTGCCAGTCAACAGGGCGCTAGCGGGAGCAGAGACAAGCAGTACTTC
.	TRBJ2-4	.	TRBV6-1	CASSEGLVGRAQVSQYF	TGTGCCAGCAGTGAAGGGCTCGTTGGCCGAGCGCAAGTGTCCCAGTACTTC
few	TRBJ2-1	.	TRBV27	CASSLDRVSYNEQFF	TGTGCCAGCAGTCTTGACAGAGTCTCCTACAATGAGCAGTTCTTC
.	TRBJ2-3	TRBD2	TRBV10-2	CGTGLAGAETQYF	TGCGGCACCGGGCTAGCGGGAGCAGAGACGCAGTATTTC
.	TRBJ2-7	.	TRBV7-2	CASSRLDYEQYF	TGTGCCAGCAGCCGACTCGACTACGAGCAGTACTTC
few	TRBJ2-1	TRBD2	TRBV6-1	CASSRGAGAGNEQFF	TGTGCCAGCAGCCGCGGGGCGGGAGCGGGCAATGAGCAGTTCTTC
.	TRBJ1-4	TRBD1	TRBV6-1	CASSRQGKKLFF	TGTGCCAGCAGTCGACAGGGAAAAAAACTGTTTTTT
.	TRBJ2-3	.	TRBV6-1	CARLGAKNTQYF	TGCGCGAGGCTTGGAGCCAAAAACACGCAGTATTTT
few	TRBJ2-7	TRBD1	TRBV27	CASRSWSRDRTYEQYF	TGTGCCAGCAGGTCCTGGTCCCGGGACAGGACCTACGAGCAGTACTTC
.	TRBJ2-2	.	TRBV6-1	CASWRRTGALFF	TGTGCCAGCTGGAGGCGGACCGGGGCGCTGTTTTTT
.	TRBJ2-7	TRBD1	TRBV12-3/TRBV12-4	CASSQSRGQGRPIYEQYF	TGTGCCAGCAGCCAATCCCGGGGACAGGGAAGGCCTATTTACGAGCAGTACTTC
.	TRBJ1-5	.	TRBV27	CASSLGTPYSNQPQHF	TGTGCCAGCAGTCTCGGGACACCTTATAGCAATCAGCCCCAGCATTTT
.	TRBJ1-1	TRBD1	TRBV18	CASSSGTGMNTEAFF	TGTGCCAGCTCATCAGGGACAGGGATGAACACTGAAGCTTTCTTT
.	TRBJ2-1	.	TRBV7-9	CASSPYGTGTVSYNEQFF	TGTGCCAGCAGCCCGTACGGAACCGGGACGGTCTCCTACAATGAGCAGTTCTTC
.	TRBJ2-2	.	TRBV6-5	CASSYSHACTGALFF	TGTGCCAGCAGTTACTCGCACGCGTGCACCGGGGCGCTGTTTTTT
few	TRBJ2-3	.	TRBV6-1	CASSDGGTALRTDTQYF	TGTGCCAGCAGTGACGGCGGTACAGCGCTACGCACAGATACGCAGTATTTT
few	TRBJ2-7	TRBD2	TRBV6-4	CASSDSESGGPYEQYF	TGTGCCAGCAGTGACTCAGAGTCGGGAGGTCCCTACGAGCAGTACTTC